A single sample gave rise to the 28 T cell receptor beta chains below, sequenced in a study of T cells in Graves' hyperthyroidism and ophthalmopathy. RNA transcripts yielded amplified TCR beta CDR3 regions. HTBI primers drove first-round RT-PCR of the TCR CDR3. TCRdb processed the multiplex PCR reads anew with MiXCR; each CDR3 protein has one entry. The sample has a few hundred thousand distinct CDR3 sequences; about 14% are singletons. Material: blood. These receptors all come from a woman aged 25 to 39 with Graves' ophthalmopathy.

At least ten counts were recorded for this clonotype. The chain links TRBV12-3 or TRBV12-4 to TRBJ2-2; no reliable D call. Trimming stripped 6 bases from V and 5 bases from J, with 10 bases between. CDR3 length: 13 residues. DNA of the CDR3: TGTGCCAGCAGCCCAACGGTTACCGGGGAGCTGTTTTTT. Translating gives CASSPTVTGELFF.

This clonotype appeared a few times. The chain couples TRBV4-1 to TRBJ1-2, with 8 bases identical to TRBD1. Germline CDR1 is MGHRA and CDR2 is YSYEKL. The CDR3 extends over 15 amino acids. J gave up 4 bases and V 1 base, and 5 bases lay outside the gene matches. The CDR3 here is CASSQVWDRSYGYTF. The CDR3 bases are TGCGCCAGCAGCCAAGTTTGGGACAGGAGCTATGGCTACACCTTC.

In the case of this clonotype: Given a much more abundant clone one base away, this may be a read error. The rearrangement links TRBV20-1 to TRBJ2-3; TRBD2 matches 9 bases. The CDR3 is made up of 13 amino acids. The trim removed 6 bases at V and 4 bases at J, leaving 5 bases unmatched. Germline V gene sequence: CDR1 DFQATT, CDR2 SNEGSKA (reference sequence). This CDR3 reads CSASGGPPDTQYF. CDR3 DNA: TGCAGTGCCAGCGGGGGGCCGCCAGATACGCAGTATTTT.

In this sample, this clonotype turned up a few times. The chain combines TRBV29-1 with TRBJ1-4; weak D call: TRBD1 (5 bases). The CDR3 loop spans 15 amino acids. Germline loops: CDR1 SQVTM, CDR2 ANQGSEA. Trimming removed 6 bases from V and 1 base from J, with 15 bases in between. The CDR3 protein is CSVRAGGRTNEKLFF. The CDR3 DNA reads TGCAGCGTCCGAGCGGGGGGAAGAACTAATGAAAAACTGTTTTTT.

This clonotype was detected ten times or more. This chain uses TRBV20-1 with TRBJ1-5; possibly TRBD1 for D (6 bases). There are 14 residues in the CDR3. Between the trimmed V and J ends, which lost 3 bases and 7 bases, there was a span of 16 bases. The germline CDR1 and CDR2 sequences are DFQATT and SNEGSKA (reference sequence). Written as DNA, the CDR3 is TGCAGTGCTAGTGCGCCAGGGGTGGGGCAGCCCCAGCATTTT. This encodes CSASAPGVGQPQHF.

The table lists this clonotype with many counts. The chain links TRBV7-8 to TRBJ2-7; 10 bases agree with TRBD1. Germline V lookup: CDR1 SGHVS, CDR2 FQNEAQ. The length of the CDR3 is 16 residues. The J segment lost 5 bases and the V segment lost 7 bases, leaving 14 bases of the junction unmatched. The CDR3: CASNLNPGQGSHEQYF. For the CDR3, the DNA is TGTGCCAGCAACCTAAATCCGGGACAGGGGAGCCACGAGCAGTACTTC.

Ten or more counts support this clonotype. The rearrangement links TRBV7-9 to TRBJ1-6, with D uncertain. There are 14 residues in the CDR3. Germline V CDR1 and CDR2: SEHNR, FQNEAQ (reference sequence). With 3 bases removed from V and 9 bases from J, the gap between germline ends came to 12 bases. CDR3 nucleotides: TGTGCCAGCAGCTTTGAACAGATTGGTTCACCCCTCCACTTT. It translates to CASSFEQIGSPLHF. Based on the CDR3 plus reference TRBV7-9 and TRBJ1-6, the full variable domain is DTGVSQNPRHKITKRGQNVTFRCDPISEHNRLYWYRQTLGQGPEFLTYFQNEAQLEKSRLLSDRFSAERPKGSFSTLEIQRTEQGDSAMYLCASSFEQIGSPLHFGNGTRLTVT.

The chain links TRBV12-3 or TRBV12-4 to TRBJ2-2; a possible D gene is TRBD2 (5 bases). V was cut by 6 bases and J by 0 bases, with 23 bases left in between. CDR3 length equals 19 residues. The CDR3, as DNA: TGTGCCAGCAGCCAAAGAGCGGAAATTGAATTCGCGAACACCGGGGAGCTGTTTTTT. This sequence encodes CASSQRAEIEFANTGELFF.

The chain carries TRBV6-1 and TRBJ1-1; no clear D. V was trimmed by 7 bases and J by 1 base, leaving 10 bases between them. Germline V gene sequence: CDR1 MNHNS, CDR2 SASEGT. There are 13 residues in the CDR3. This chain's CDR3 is CASILSGNTEAFF. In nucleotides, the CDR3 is TGTGCCAGCATCTTAAGTGGGAACACTGAAGCTTTCTTT.

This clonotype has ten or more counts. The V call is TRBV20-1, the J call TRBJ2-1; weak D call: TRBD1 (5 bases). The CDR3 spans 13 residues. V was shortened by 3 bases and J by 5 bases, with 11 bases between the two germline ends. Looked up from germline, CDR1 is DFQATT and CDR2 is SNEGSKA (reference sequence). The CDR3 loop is CSASRAPNNEQFF. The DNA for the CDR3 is TGCAGTGCTAGCAGGGCCCCTAACAATGAGCAGTTCTTC.

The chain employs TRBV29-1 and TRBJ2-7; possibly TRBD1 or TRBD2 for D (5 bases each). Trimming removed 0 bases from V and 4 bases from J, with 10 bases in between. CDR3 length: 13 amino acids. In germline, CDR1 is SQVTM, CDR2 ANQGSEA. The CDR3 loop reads CSVEDLGEYEQYF. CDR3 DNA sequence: TGCAGCGTTGAAGATTTGGGGGAGTACGAGCAGTACTTC.

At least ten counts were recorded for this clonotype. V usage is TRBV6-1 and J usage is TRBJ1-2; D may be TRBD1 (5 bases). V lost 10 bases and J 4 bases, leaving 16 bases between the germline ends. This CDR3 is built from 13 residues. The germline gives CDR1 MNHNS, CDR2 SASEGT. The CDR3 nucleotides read TGTGCCACCCGTTATCAGGGAATCTATGGCTACACCTTC. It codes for CATRYQGIYGYTF.

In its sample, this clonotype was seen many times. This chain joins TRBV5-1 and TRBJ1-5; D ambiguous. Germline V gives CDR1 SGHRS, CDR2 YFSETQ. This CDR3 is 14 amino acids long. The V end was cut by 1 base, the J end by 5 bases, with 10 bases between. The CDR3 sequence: CASSLWGRDQPQHF. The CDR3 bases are TGCGCCAGCAGCTTGTGGGGTAGGGATCAGCCCCAGCATTTT.

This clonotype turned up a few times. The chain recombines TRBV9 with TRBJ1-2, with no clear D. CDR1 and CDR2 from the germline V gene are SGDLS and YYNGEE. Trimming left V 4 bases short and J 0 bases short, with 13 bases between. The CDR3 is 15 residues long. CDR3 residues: CASSPRTAANYGYTF. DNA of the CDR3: TGTGCCAGCAGCCCGAGGACGGCAGCTAACTATGGCTACACCTTC.

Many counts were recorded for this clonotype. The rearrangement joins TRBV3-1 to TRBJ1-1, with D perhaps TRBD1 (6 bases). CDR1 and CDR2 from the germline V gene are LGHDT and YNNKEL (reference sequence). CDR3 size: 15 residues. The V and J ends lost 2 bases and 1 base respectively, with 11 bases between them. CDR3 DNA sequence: TGTGCCAGCAGCCAAAAGGGGGTAGGGAACACTGAAGCTTTCTTT. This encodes CASSQKGVGNTEAFF.

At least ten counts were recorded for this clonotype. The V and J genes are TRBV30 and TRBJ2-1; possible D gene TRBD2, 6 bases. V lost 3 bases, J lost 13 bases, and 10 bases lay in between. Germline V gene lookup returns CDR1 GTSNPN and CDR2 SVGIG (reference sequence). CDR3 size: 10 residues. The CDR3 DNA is TGTGCCTGGAGCGGGGGACCCCAGTTCTTC. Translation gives CAWSGGPQFF.

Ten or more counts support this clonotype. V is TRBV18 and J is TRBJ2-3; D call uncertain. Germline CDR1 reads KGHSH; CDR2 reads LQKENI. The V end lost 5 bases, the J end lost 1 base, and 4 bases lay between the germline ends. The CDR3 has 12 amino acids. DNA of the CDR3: TGTGCCAGCTCAGGGCGCACAGATACGCAGTATTTT. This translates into CASSGRTDTQYF.

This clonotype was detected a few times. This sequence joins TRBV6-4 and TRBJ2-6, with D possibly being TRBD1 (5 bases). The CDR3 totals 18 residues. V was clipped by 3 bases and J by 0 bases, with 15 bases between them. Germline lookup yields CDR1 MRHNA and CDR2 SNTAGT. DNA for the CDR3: TGTGCCAGCAGTGAGTTCCCAGGGAAAACCTCTGGGGCCAACGTCCTGACTTTC. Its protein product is CASSEFPGKTSGANVLTF.

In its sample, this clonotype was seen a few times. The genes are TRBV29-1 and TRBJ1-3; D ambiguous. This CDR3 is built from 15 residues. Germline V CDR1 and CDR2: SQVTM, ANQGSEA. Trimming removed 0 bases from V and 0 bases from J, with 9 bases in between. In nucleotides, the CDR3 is TGCAGCGTTGAAGATATGGTTTCCTCTGGAAACACCATATATTTT. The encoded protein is CSVEDMVSSGNTIYF.

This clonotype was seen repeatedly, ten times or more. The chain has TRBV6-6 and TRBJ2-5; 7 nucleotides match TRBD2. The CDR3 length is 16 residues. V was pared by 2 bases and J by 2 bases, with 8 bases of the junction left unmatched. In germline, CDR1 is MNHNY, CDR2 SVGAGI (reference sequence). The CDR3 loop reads CASSYEASGDQETQYF. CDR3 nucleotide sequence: TGTGCCAGCAGTTACGAGGCTAGCGGTGATCAAGAGACCCAGTACTTC.

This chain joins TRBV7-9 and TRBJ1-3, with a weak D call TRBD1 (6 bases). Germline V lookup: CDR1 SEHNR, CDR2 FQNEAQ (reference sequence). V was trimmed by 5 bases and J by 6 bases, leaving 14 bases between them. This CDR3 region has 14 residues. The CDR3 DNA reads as TGTGCCAGCAGCCAGGCAGGGGCCCTAAACACCATATATTTT. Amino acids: CASSQAGALNTIYF.

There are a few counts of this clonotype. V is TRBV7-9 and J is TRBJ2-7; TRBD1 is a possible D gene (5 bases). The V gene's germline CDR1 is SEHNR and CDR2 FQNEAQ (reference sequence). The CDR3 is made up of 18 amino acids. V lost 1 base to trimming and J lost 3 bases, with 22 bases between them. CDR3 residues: CASSLVWGRHKNFYEQYF. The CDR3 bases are TGTGCCAGCAGCTTAGTTTGGGGCAGACATAAGAATTTCTACGAGCAGTACTTC.

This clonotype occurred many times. This CDR3 reads CASSRLIEQFF. CDR3 bases: TGTGCCAGCAGCCGGCTAATTGAGCAGTTCTTC. The chain recombines TRBV12-3 or TRBV12-4 with TRBJ2-1; D not resolved. The germline V and J ends were trimmed by 6 bases and 9 bases, with 9 bases remaining between them. The CDR3 has 11 amino acids.

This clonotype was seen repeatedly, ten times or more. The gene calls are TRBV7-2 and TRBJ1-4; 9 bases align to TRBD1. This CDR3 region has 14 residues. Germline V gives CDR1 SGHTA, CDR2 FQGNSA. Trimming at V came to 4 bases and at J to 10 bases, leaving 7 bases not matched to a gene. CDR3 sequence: CASSYSDRGGKLFF. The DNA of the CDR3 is TGTGCCAGCAGCTACTCGGACAGGGGCGGAAAACTGTTTTTT. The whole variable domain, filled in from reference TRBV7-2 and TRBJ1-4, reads GAGVSQSPSNKVTEKGKDVELRCDPISGHTALYWYRQSLGQGLEFLIYFQGNSAPDKSGLPSDRFSAERTGGSVSTLTIQRTQQEDSAVYLCASSYSDRGGKLFFGSGTQLSVL.

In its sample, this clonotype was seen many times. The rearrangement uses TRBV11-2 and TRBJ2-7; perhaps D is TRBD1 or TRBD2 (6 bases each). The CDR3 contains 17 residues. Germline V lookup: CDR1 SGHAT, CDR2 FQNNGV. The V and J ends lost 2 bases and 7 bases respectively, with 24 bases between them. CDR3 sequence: CASSLSQIGGLAGEQYF. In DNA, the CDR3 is TGTGCCAGCAGCTTATCCCAAATTGGGGGGCTCGCTGGGGAGCAGTACTTC.

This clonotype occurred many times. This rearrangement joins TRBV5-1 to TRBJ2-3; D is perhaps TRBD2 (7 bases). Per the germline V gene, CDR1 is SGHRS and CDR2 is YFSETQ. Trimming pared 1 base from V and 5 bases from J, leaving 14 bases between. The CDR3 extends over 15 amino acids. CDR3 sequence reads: CASSLYWGGQDTQYF. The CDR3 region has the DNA TGCGCCAGCAGCTTGTATTGGGGGGGCCAAGATACGCAGTATTTT.

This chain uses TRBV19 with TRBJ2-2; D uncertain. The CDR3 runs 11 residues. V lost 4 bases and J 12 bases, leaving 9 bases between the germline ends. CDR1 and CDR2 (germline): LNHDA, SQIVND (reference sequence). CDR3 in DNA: TGTGCCAGTAGTACCTTTCTGCAGCTGTTTTTT. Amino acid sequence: CASSTFLQLFF.

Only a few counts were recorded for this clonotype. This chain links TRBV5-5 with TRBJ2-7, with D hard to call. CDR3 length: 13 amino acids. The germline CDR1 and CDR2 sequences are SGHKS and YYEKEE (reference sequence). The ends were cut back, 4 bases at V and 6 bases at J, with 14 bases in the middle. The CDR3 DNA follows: TGTGCCAGCAGCCAAGCTATGTGGGGCGAGCAGTACTTC. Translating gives CASSQAMWGEQYF.